This TCR beta chain emerged from a study of blood T cell repertoires in COVID-19. As for the study in general: The United States, Italy and Spain were the sources of the acute and convalescent COVID-19 samples. Sample material is recorded as cDNA or gDNA derived from T cells, B-cell-depleted T cells, or PBMCs.

As handled by the study authors: The authors estimated nucleated cell counts from reference gene primer amplification. The data were produced by immunoSEQ multiplex PCR, yet TCRdb's version contains in-frame clones alone and is incomplete. V and J calls and clone size come straight from that table; D and trimming were deduced from the DNA. The repertoire consists of a few hundred thousand clones, with 88% occurring once and the leading ten covering over 4%. The junction had 13 bases not matched to a gene; V was cut back by 2 bases and J by 7 bases. This CDR3 spans 17 amino acids. CDR1 MNHEY and CDR2 SMNVEV come from the germline V gene (reference sequence).

This chain joins TRBV27 and TRBJ1-4, with 7 nucleotides matching TRBD1. Sample: peripheral blood. The TCR originated in a man aged 55 to 70 who had recovered from COVID-19. CDR3 sequence (DNA): TGTGCCAGCAGTTTAAACCTTCGGAGGGGGCGCAGTGAAAAACTGTTTTTT. It specifies CASSLNLRRGRSEKLFF.